This T cell receptor (beta chain) was documented in a study of T cell responses to AZD1222 COVID-19 vaccine. Notes on the study in general: After two AZD1222 doses, spike-specific TCR breadth and depth rose versus day 0. Repertoire sampling occurred only after the peak T cell response. Baseline seropositivity occurred in only six AZD1222 recipients.

Regarding this clone: Its antigen is still unknown.

V shed 5 bases and J shed 6 bases, with 17 bases lying between them. The V gene's germline CDR1 is SEHNR and CDR2 FQNEAQ (reference sequence). The CDR3 has 15 residues. Some clones are missing from TCRdb's copy, which holds only in-frame ones; the method was immunoSEQ multiplex PCR. This table holds approximately 110,000 clones, 85% to 90% found once. Sequences were derived from peripheral blood, sampled on day 0 of AZD1222 vaccination. The J gene is TRBJ2-1, the V gene TRBV7-9; D gene unclear. The sequence was collected from an adult in good health. DNA for the CDR3: TGTGCCAGCAGCCTAGGGTCGGCCCTCAGCAATGAGCAGTTCTTC. Protein sequence: CASSLGSALSNEQFF.